This T cell receptor (beta chain) is from a study of blood T cell repertoires in COVID-19. In the study overall: Both acute and convalescent COVID-19 samples were obtained from the United States, Italy and Spain. Nucleic acid was either cDNA or gDNA, and it came from T cells, B-cell-depleted T cells, or PBMCs.

In the original processing: Amplified reference gene primers provided the basis for estimating nucleated cell counts. Only in-frame clones appear in the TCRdb table, and some are missing; sequencing was by immunoSEQ multiplex PCR. V and J calls plus clone size are reproduced from that table; the DNA served to infer D and trimming. Of approximately 100,000 clones in the sample, approximately 79% were seen once. This CDR3 spans 15 amino acids. Trimming at V came to 5 bases and at J to 6 bases, leaving 4 bases not matched to a gene. Germline CDR1 is LGHNT and CDR2 is FRNRAP. The V and J genes are TRBV12-5 and TRBJ2-3; 14 nucleotides line up with TRBD2. Sequenced material: peripheral blood. This sequence was found in a man between 65 and 79 years old with active or convalescent COVID-19. The CDR3 reads CASGEGLAGEDTQYF. The CDR3 DNA sequence: TGTGCTAGTGGTGAGGGACTAGCGGGAGAGGATACGCAGTATTTT.